Here is one T cell receptor (beta chain) with its context. Sequenced by immunoSEQ multiplex PCR; TCRdb stores in-frame clones only, minus some. Found here are fewer than 500,000 clones, more than 80% of them singletons; the top ten hold over 5.5%. The V end lost 4 bases, the J end lost 6 bases, and 6 bases lay between the germline ends. The CDR3 length is 11 residues. The germline V gene encodes CDR1 SGHAT and CDR2 FQNNGV. This record comes from a study of control samples from healthy donors and cancer patients. The chain couples TRBV11-2 to TRBJ1-2; D is ambiguous. This TCR came from a man aged 35 to 55 with head and neck cancer. Sequenced: PBMCs. CDR3 DNA: TGTGCCAGCAGCTCCCTTAATGGCTACACCTTC. Protein sequence: CASSSLNGYTF. Using reference TRBV11-2 and TRBJ1-2 for the parts outside the CDR3, the full variable domain is EAGVAQSPRYKIIEKRQSVAFWCNPISGHATLYWYQQILGQGPKLLIQFQNNGVVDDSQLPKDRFSAERLKGVDSTLKIQPAKLEDSAVYLCASSSLNGYTFGSGTRLTVV.